Following are 11 T cell receptor beta chains from one sample sequenced in a study of T-cell reconstitution after alpha-beta-depleted transplantation in children. Unique molecular identifiers tagged the TCRbeta library. TCRdb recomputed calls from the PCR reads with MiXCR, one row per CDR3 protein. In the table there are 190,000 or so distinct CDR3 sequences, 6% to 7% of which are singletons. The sample here was PBMCs from the stem cell graft donor, taken from the stem cell graft. These TCRs come from a human donor who donated a stem cell graft to a child with Wiskott-Aldrich syndrome.

This clonotype was seen ten or more times. This chain joins TRBV20-1 and TRBJ2-7; 11 bases fit TRBD2. V shed 5 bases, J shed 3 bases, and the junction held 6 bases outside the gene matches. Germline-derived CDR1 and CDR2 are DFQATT and SNEGSKA (reference sequence). The CDR3 spans 14 residues. The CDR3 DNA is TGCAGTGCTGGAATAGCGGGAGGGCTCTACGAGCAGTACTTC. This encodes CSAGIAGGLYEQYF.

This clonotype came up many times. V gene TRBV19 combines with J gene TRBJ2-7; no firm D call. The V end lost 3 bases, the J end lost 1 base, and 4 bases lay between the germline ends. CDR1 LNHDA and CDR2 SQIVND come from the germline V gene (reference sequence). The CDR3 has 12 amino acids. CDR3 sequence reads: CASSMRSYEQYF. The CDR3 DNA reads TGTGCCAGTAGTATGAGGTCCTACGAGCAGTACTTC.

A few counts support this clonotype. The chain links TRBV18 to TRBJ2-1; D possibly uses TRBD1 or TRBD2 (5 bases each). The CDR3 length is 14 residues. The ends were cut back, 6 bases at V and 5 bases at J, with 14 bases in the middle. From germline, CDR1 is KGHSH and CDR2 LQKENI. CDR3 amino acids: CASSLGTKNNEQFF. The CDR3 nucleotides read TGTGCCAGCTCGCTTGGGACGAAGAACAATGAGCAGTTCTTC.

Many counts were recorded for this clonotype. The chain joins TRBV5-1 to TRBJ2-3; perhaps D is TRBD1 or TRBD2 (7 bases each). The CDR3 has 15 residues. The V end was cut by 2 bases, the J end by 4 bases, with 14 bases between. Germline loops: CDR1 SGHRS, CDR2 YFSETQ. CDR3 sequence: CASSLAGQSADTQYF. Here the CDR3 DNA reads TGCGCCAGCAGCTTAGCGGGACAGTCGGCAGATACGCAGTATTTT.

The chain uses TRBV7-6 and TRBJ2-1; maybe TRBD1 (5 bases). In germline, CDR1 is SGHVS, CDR2 FNYEAQ. Trimming removed 9 bases from V and 0 bases from J, with 12 bases in between. CDR3 length: 14 amino acids. The DNA for the CDR3 is TGTGCCAGTAGGGGTTTGAGCTCCTACAATGAGCAGTTCTTC. It is translated as CASRGLSSYNEQFF.

The chain employs TRBV12-3 or TRBV12-4 and TRBJ2-1; TRBD2 is a possible D gene (6 bases). V was pared by 8 bases and J by 8 bases, with 31 bases between. The CDR3 contains 18 residues. CDR3 region: CASHHGYWVSGGNDEQFF. CDR3 nucleotides: TGTGCCAGCCACCACGGCTACTGGGTGAGCGGAGGGAACGATGAGCAGTTCTTC.

This clonotype was seen at least ten times. The chain couples TRBV7-2 to TRBJ2-7; 8 nucleotides match TRBD1. The CDR3 has 14 amino acids. Unmatched junction bases numbered 5, after V lost 2 bases and J lost 5 bases. Germline V gives CDR1 SGHTA, CDR2 FQGNSA. CDR3 in DNA: TGTGCCAGCAGCTTACAAACAGGGGGAAACGAGCAGTACTTC. Encoded protein: CASSLQTGGNEQYF.

This clonotype was recorded a few times. The rearrangement uses TRBV7-9 and TRBJ1-2, with TRBD1 matching over 8 bases. This CDR3 comprises 14 residues. V gave up 6 bases and J gave up 6 bases; unmatched junction bases: 9. Germline V gives CDR1 SEHNR, CDR2 FQNEAQ (reference sequence). The chain's CDR3 is CASSSRTGKDGYTF. The CDR3 bases are TGTGCCAGCAGTTCCCGGACAGGGAAGGATGGCTACACCTTC.

At least ten counts were recorded for this clonotype. This chain connects TRBV12-3 or TRBV12-4 to TRBJ2-3; possible D gene TRBD1, 5 bases. The CDR3 contains 12 residues. Trimming pared 1 base from V and 6 bases from J, leaving 5 bases between. For the CDR3, the DNA is TGTGCCAGCAGTTTAGACAGGGATACGCAGTATTTT. It yields the protein CASSLDRDTQYF.

This clonotype has ten or more counts. The rearrangement joins TRBV20-1 to TRBJ2-3; 10 positions agree with TRBD2. From germline, CDR1 is DFQATT and CDR2 SNEGSKA (reference sequence). The CDR3 is 14 amino acids. J gave up 6 bases and V 5 bases, and 8 bases lay outside the gene matches. This CDR3 is CSAFLAGVGDTQYF. Here the CDR3 DNA reads TGCAGTGCTTTCCTAGCGGGAGTAGGTGATACGCAGTATTTT.

This clonotype appeared many times. The chain carries TRBV5-1 and TRBJ2-6; the match to TRBD1 covers 10 bases. The J segment lost 2 bases and the V segment lost 5 bases, leaving 7 bases of the junction unmatched. The CDR3 is 17 residues long. The germline CDR1 and CDR2 sequences are SGHRS and YFSETQ. The CDR3 sequence is CASSLGQGGTGANVLTF. The CDR3 region has the DNA TGCGCCAGCAGTTTAGGACAGGGGGGAACTGGGGCCAACGTCCTGACTTTC.